This T cell receptor (beta chain) emerged from a study of type 1 regulatory T cells. About the study: T-allo10 is an in vitro-generated, Tr1-enriched CD4 T cell product specific for alloantigen. Study observations and caveats: Tr1 cells had a more restricted TCR repertoire than non-Tr1 cells.

TCRdb recomputed calls from the reads with MiXCR, one row per CDR3 protein. This table holds more than 60,000 distinct CDR3 sequences, just under 50% found once. Worth noting for this clonotype: Its antigen is unknown.

V lost 4 bases to trimming and J lost 7 bases; unmatched junction nucleotides: 18. Germline values: CDR1 SGHNT, CDR2 YYREEE (reference sequence). The CDR3 contains 18 residues. The sequence was obtained from a human donor in good health. The sample comprised cultured non-Tr1 T cells, either the whole culture or a sorted T cell fraction (not recorded which). The chain carries TRBV5-4 and TRBJ2-5; 11 nucleotides align to TRBD2. The CDR3 sequence: CASSAGGGLAAPGGTQYF. CDR3 DNA sequence: TGTGCCAGCAGCGCAGGAGGGGGACTAGCGGCGCCCGGGGGGACCCAGTACTTC. Based on the CDR3 plus reference TRBV5-4 and TRBJ2-5, the full variable domain is ETGVTQSPTHLIKTRGQQVTLRCSSQSGHNTVSWYQQALGQGPQFIFQYYREEENGRGNFPPRFSGLQFPNYSSELNVNALELDDSALYLCASSAGGGLAAPGGTQYFGPGTRLLVL.